Sequencing of this T cell receptor beta chain was carried out in a study of blood T cell repertoires in COVID-19. Looking at the study overall: COVID-19 samples from acute and convalescent phases originated in the United States, Italy and Spain. Sample material is recorded as cDNA or gDNA derived from T cells, B-cell-depleted T cells, or PBMCs.

Only in-frame clones appear in the TCRdb table, and some are missing; sequencing was by immunoSEQ multiplex PCR. The profile shows some 310,000 clones, 85% to 90% of them singletons. In its sample, this clone was seen a few times. Germline-derived CDR1 and CDR2 are KGHDR and SFDVKD. The CDR3 sequence is 14 residues long. V was clipped by 8 bases and J by 1 base, with 11 bases between them. Sequencing was performed on peripheral blood. The rearrangement joins TRBV24-1 to TRBJ1-5; D is possibly TRBD1 (6 bases). The source of this sequence is a woman in her 30s with COVID-19, enrolled during active disease. CDR3 nucleotides: TGTGCCACCAAGAGGGGGAGAAGCAATCAGCCCCAGCATTTT. This translates into CATKRGRSNQPQHF.